The clone carrying this T cell receptor (beta chain) was seen only a few times. Antigen unknown. A much larger clone lies one base from this, so it may be a read error. The CDR3 does not close with the conserved phenylalanine or tryptophan, likely indicating a read error. TCRbeta libraries were built with three rounds of nested PCR, modified from ARM-PCR. Via MiXCR, TCRdb re-called the multiplex PCR reads, giving one row per CDR3 protein. The sample has about 110,000 distinct CDR3 sequences, approximately 80% seen once. No cell sorting was done before RNA was extracted from the tissue. The sample is drawn from a study of tumor and adjacent non-tumor tissue in lung cancer. Overall study context: Patients comprised roughly 12 adenocarcinoma, 2 squamous cell carcinoma and 1 small cell lung cancer. Patients were aged about 31 to 76, 10 men and 4 to 6 women, stage I to III. Millions of productive TCRbeta reads were obtained per sample on average.

The CDR3 is 12 residues long. Losses at the gene ends were 5 bases for V and 6 bases for J; bases not matched to a gene: 5. The V gene's germline CDR1 is DFQATT and CDR2 SNEGSKA (reference sequence). The study's findings and limits: Compared with tumor, normal lung showed significantly lower TCR diversity.

The sequence was collected from a man aged 70 or older with non-small cell lung cancer. The genes are TRBV20-1 and TRBJ2-7, with TRBD1 matching 9 bases. Specimen: lung tumor tissue. CDR3 amino acids: CSAPGQGPEQYS. The CDR3 nucleotides read TGCAGTGCTCCGGGACAGGGACCCGAGCAGTACTCC.